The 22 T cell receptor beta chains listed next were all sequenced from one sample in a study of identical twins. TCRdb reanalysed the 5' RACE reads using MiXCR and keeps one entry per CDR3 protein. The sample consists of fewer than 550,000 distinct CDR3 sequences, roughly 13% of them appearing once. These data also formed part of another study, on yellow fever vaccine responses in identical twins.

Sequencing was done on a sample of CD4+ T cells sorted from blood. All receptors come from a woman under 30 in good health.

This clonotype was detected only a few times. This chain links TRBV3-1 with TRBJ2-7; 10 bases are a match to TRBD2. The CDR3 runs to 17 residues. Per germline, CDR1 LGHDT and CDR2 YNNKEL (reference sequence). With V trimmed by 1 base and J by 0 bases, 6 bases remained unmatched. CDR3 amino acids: CASSQGLAGATSYEQYF. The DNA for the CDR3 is TGTGCCAGCAGCCAAGGTCTAGCGGGGGCCACCTCCTACGAGCAGTACTTC.

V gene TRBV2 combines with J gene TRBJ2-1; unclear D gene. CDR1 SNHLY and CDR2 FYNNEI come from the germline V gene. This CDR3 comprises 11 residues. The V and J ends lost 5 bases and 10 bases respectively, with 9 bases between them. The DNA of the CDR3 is TGTGCCAGCAGTATAATCGGAGAGCAGTTCTTC. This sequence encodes CASSIIGEQFF.

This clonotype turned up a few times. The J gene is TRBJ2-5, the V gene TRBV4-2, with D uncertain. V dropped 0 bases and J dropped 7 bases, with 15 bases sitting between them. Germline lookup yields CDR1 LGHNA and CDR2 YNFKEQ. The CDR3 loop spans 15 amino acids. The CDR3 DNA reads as TGTGCCAGCAGCCAAGATTTTGTTGCGACCATGACCCAGTACTTC. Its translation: CASSQDFVATMTQYF.

The CDR3 DNA reads TGTGCCAGCAGTCCAACAGGACTTGAGCAGTTCTTC. Its translation is CASSPTGLEQFF. The V gene is TRBV28, the J gene TRBJ2-1; D possibly matches TRBD1 or TRBD2 (5 bases each). Trimming took off 5 bases at V and 9 bases at J, with 11 bases between the two ends. The CDR3 consists of 12 residues. CDR1 and CDR2 (germline): MDHEN, SYDVKM.

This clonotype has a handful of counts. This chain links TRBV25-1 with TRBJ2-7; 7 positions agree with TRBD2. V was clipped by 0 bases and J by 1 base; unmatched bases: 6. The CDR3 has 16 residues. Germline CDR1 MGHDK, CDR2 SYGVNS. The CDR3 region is CASSEYGAGRSYEQYF. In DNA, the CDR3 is TGTGCCAGCAGTGAATATGGAGCGGGACGTTCCTACGAGCAGTACTTC.

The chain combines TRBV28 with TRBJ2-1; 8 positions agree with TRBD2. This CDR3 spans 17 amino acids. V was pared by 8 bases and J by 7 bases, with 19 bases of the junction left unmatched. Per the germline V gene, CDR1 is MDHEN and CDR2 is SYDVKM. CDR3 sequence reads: CASSLPPWSGSGNEQFF. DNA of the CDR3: TGTGCCAGCTCCTTACCCCCTTGGAGCGGGAGCGGAAATGAGCAGTTCTTC.

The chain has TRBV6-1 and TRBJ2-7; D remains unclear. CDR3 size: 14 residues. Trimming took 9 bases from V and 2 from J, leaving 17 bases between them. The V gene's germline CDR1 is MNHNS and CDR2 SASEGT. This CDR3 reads CASRVDQAPYEQYF. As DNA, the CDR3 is TGTGCCAGTCGGGTCGACCAGGCCCCCTACGAGCAGTACTTC.

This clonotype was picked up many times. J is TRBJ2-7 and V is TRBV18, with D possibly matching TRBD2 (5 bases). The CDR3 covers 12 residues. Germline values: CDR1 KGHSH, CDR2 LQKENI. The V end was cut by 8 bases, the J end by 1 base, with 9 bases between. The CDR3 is CASSPGSYEQYF. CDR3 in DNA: TGTGCCAGCAGTCCGGGATCCTACGAGCAGTACTTC.

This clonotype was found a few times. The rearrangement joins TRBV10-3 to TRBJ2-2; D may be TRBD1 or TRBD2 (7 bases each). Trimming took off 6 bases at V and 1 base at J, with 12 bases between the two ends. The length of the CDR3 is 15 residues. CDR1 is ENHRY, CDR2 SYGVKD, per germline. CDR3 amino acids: CAIRAGQMNTGELFF. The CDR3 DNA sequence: TGTGCCATCAGAGCGGGACAGATGAACACCGGGGAGCTGTTTTTT.

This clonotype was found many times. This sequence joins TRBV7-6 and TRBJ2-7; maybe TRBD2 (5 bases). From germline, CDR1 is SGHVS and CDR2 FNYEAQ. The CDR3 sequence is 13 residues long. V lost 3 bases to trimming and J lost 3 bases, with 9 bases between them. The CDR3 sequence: CASSFQLGYEQYF. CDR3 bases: TGTGCCAGCAGCTTTCAACTAGGCTACGAGCAGTACTTC.

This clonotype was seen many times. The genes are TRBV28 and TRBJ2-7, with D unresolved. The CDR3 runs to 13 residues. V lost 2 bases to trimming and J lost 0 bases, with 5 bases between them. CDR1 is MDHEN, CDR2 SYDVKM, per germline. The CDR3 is CASSLGNSYEQYF. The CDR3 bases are TGTGCCAGCAGTTTAGGGAACTCCTACGAGCAGTACTTC.

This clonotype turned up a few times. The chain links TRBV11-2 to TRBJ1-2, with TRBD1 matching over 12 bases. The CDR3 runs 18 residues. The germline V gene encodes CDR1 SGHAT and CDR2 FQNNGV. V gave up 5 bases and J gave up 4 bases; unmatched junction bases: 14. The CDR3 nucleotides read TGTGCCAGCAGCCTTGGCCCGGGACAGGGGGCGGTCTCCTATGGCTACACCTTC. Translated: CASSLGPGQGAVSYGYTF.

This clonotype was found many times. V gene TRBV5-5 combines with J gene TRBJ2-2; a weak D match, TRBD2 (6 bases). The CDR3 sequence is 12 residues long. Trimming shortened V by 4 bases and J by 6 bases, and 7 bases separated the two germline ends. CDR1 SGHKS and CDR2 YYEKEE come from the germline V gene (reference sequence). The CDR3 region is CASSRDSGELFF. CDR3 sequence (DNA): TGTGCCAGCAGCAGGGACTCCGGGGAGCTGTTTTTT.

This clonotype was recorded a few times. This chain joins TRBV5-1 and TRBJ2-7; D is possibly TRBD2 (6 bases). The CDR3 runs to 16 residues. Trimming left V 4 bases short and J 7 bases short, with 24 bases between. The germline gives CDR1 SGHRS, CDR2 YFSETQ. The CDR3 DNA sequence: TGCGCCAGCAGCCAGGGCGGAGGGACCTCGCTGCGTGAGCAGTACTTC. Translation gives CASSQGGGTSLREQYF.

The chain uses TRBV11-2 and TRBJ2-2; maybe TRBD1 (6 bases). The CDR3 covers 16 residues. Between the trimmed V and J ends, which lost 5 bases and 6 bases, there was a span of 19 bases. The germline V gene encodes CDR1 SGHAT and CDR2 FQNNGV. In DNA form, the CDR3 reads TGTGCCAGCAGCGGGATCCTATGGGGGCTGTCCGGGGAGCTGTTTTTT. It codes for CASSGILWGLSGELFF.

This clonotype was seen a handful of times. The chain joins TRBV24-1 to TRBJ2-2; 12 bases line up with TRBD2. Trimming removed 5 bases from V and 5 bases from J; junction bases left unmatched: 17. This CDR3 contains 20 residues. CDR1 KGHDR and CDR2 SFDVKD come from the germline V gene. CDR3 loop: CATSAPLGLAGGPRTGELFF. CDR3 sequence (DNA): TGTGCCACCAGTGCGCCATTGGGGCTAGCGGGGGGGCCGCGAACCGGGGAGCTGTTTTTT.

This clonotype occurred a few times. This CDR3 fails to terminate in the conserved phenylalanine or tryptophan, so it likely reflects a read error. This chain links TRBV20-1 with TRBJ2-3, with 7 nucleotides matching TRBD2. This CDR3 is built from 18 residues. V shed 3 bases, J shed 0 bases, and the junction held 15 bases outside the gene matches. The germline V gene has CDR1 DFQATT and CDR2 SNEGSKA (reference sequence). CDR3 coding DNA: TGCAGTGCTAGGGGGAGCGGGGCTAGACTATCTAGCACAGATACGCAGTATTTG. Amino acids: CSARGSGARLSSTDTQYL.

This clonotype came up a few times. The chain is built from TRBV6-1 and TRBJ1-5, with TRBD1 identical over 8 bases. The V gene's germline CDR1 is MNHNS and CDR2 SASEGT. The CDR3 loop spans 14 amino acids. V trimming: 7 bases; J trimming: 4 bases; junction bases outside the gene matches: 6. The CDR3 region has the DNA TGTGCCAGCATAGGACAGGGTCCTAATCAGCCCCAGCATTTT. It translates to CASIGQGPNQPQHF.

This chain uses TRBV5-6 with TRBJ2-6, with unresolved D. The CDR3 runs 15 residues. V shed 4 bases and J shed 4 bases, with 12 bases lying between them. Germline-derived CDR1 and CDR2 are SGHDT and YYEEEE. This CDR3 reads CASSPPFSGANVLTF. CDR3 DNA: TGTGCCAGCAGCCCACCTTTTTCAGGGGCCAACGTCCTGACTTTC.

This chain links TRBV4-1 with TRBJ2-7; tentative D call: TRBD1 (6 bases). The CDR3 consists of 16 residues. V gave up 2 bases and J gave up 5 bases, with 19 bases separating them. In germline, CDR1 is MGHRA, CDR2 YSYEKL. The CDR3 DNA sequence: TGCGCCAGCAGCCAACAAGTAAAACTACAGGGAAACGAGCAGTACTTC. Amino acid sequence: CASSQQVKLQGNEQYF.

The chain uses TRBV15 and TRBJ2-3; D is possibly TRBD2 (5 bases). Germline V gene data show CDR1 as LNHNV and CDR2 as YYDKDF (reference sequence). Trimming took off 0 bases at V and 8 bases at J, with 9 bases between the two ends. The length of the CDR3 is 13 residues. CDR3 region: CATSRDIGGTQYF. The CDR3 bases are TGTGCCACCAGCAGAGATATCGGAGGTACGCAGTATTTT.

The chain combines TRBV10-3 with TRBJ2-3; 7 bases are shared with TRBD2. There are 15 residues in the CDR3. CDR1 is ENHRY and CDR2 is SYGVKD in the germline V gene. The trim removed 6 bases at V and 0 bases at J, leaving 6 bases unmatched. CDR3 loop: CAISLGGGSTDTQYF. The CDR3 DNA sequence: TGTGCCATCAGCCTTGGGGGGGGAAGCACAGATACGCAGTATTTT.